Below, 10 T cell receptor beta chains from the same sample are listed, as sequenced in a study of cytomegalovirus exposure and HLA in healthy donors. The study ran its PCR with 60 Vbeta and 13 Jbeta primers. The data were produced by immunoSEQ multiplex PCR, yet TCRdb's version contains in-frame clones alone and is incomplete. In the table there are around 100,000 clones, roughly 75% of which are singletons. Sequenced sample: PBMCs. Source of these receptors: a male donor in good health and CMV-seropositive.

This sequence joins TRBV30 and TRBJ1-2; D not certain. The germline V gene encodes CDR1 GTSNPN and CDR2 SVGIG (reference sequence). The CDR3 totals 16 residues. V was shortened by 3 bases and J by 0 bases, with 17 bases between the two germline ends. As DNA, the CDR3 is TGTGCCTGGAGAGCTGAGACACAGCTTTCTAACTATGGCTACACCTTC. The encoded protein is CAWRAETQLSNYGYTF.

The chain recombines TRBV4-1 with TRBJ2-7; D is possibly TRBD1 (5 bases). Germline V gives CDR1 MGHRA, CDR2 YSYEKL. The CDR3 is made up of 17 amino acids. Trimming pared 0 bases from V and 4 bases from J, leaving 19 bases between. The DNA of the CDR3 is TGCGCCAGCAGCCAAGATACAGCGTCAGGCGCAGGGTACGAGCAGTACTTC. Its protein product is CASSQDTASGAGYEQYF.

The CDR3 reads CASSIPTGNQPQHF. The CDR3 DNA follows: TGTGCCAGTAGTATCCCGACAGGTAATCAGCCCCAGCATTTT. This chain links TRBV19 with TRBJ1-5, with a tentative D call TRBD1 (6 bases). The CDR3 is 14 residues long. V was pared by 3 bases and J by 4 bases, with 10 bases between. The germline CDR1 and CDR2 sequences are LNHDA and SQIVND (reference sequence).

This chain uses TRBV7-2 with TRBJ2-1; 9 bases agree with TRBD1. Trimming removed 6 bases from V and 6 bases from J; junction bases left unmatched: 6. Germline lookup yields CDR1 SGHTA and CDR2 FQGNSA. This CDR3 has 14 residues. CDR3: CASRPGTGPNEQFF. In nucleotides, the CDR3 is TGTGCCAGCAGGCCCGGGACAGGGCCCAATGAGCAGTTCTTC.

The gene calls are TRBV27 and TRBJ1-1, with 7 bases that match TRBD1. The CDR3 length is 14 residues. After removal of 3 bases from V and 5 bases from J, the junction contained 6 bases not matched to a gene. The germline V gene has CDR1 MNHEY and CDR2 SMNVEV (reference sequence). In nucleotides, the CDR3 is TGTGCCAGCAGTTTGAACAGGGGAGTTACTGAAGCTTTCTTT. Translating it yields CASSLNRGVTEAFF.

The chain joins TRBV6-1 to TRBJ2-3; 11 bases align to TRBD2. The V segment lost 4 bases and the J segment 3 bases; nucleotides outside the gene matches: 9. This CDR3 region has 17 residues. CDR1 MNHNS and CDR2 SASEGT come from the germline V gene. This CDR3 is CASSGSGTSGKTDTQYF. Here the CDR3 DNA reads TGTGCCAGCAGTGGAAGCGGGACTAGCGGTAAGACAGATACGCAGTATTTT.

This chain uses TRBV7-9 with TRBJ2-2; the D gene is possibly TRBD1 (5 bases). The CDR3 sequence is 15 residues long. Between the trimmed V and J ends, which lost 5 bases and 5 bases, there was a span of 15 bases. Germline V gene data show CDR1 as SEHNR and CDR2 as FQNEAQ (reference sequence). DNA of the CDR3: TGTGCCAGCAGCATCTGGGGCGCTCGGACCGGGGAGCTGTTTTTT. Translating it yields CASSIWGARTGELFF.

This clone was counted only a few times. The rearrangement links TRBV5-5 to TRBJ2-5; D remains unclear. The CDR3 contains 14 residues. The V gene lost 0 bases and the J gene lost 1 base, with 7 bases spanning the gap. Germline assignment: CDR1 SGHKS and CDR2 YYEKEE (reference sequence). The CDR3 DNA is TGTGCCAGCAGCTTGGGCAGTTCCCAAGAGACCCAGTACTTC. Its protein product is CASSLGSSQETQYF.

The chain couples TRBV7-9 to TRBJ2-7; a weak D match, TRBD2 (6 bases). CDR3 size: 13 residues. Trimming stripped 5 bases from V and 0 bases from J, with 8 bases between. Germline CDR1 SEHNR, CDR2 FQNEAQ (reference sequence). CDR3 DNA: TGTGCCAGCAGCCGGGACTCCTCCTACGAGCAGTACTTC. Translating gives CASSRDSSYEQYF.

The V gene is TRBV30, the J gene TRBJ2-2; D perhaps matches TRBD2 (6 bases). Per germline, CDR1 GTSNPN and CDR2 SVGIG (reference sequence). Trimming removed 4 bases from V and 2 bases from J, with 11 bases in between. The CDR3 totals 14 residues. CDR3 in amino acids: CAWNAGSNTGELFF. The CDR3, as DNA: TGTGCCTGGAACGCGGGGTCTAACACCGGGGAGCTGTTTTTT.